This is a list of T cell receptor beta chains from one sample in a study of graft-versus-host responses after intestinal transplantation. Antigens of these TCRs are unknown. Generated by immunoSEQ multiplex PCR, the TCRdb table keeps only in-frame clones and is missing some. The table lists fewer than 95,000 clones, about 94% of them singletons. This material consisted of unstimulated CD4+ T cells sorted from spleen or lymph node cells, taken before transplant. These receptors were taken from a human donor who was the organ donor for an intestinal transplant. Each CDR3 is given with its conserved first and last residue. D genes are given only for firm matches. For some rows the clone size is stated as once, few or many, or as a class when expanded; others skip it.

j_call: TRBJ2-5
v_call: TRBV5-6
d_call: TRBD2
clone_size: .
cdr3_nt: TGTGCCAGCAGCGGATTAGCGGGGGGGCAAGAGACCCAGTACTTC
cdr3_aa: CASSGLAGGQETQYF

j_call: TRBJ1-1
v_call: TRBV6-1
d_call: .
clone_size: .
cdr3_nt: TGTGCCAGCAGTGTATCTTACAGCTCGAACACTGAAGCTTTCTTT
cdr3_aa: CASSVSYSSNTEAFF

j_call: TRBJ2-7
v_call: TRBV9
d_call: TRBD1
clone_size: .
cdr3_nt: TGTGCCAGCAGTGGGGGACAGGGGGAAAAGCAGTACTTC
cdr3_aa: CASSGGQGEKQYF

j_call: TRBJ1-6
v_call: TRBV9
d_call: .
clone_size: .
cdr3_nt: TGTGCCAGCAGCCCCTCTGGGTCGTATTCACCCCTCCACTTT
cdr3_aa: CASSPSGSYSPLHF

j_call: TRBJ1-2
v_call: TRBV28
d_call: .
clone_size: .
cdr3_nt: TGTGCCAGCAGCCCTTTAGATGGAGGCTATGGCTACACCTTC
cdr3_aa: CASSPLDGGYGYTF

j_call: TRBJ1-1
v_call: TRBV18
d_call: .
clone_size: .
cdr3_nt: TGTGCCAGCTCACCAAACGGCAGGAGGAACACTGAAGCTTTCTTT
cdr3_aa: CASSPNGRRNTEAFF

j_call: TRBJ2-5
v_call: TRBV5-1
d_call: TRBD2
clone_size: .
cdr3_nt: TGCGCCAGCAGCTACGGGACTAGCGGGGATTCCCAGTACTTC
cdr3_aa: CASSYGTSGDSQYF

j_call: TRBJ1-6
v_call: TRBV10-2
d_call: .
clone_size: .
cdr3_nt: TGCGCCAGCAGTGACGCCAGTTCCCCTCCTAATTCACCCCTCCACTTT
cdr3_aa: CASSDASSPPNSPLHF

j_call: TRBJ1-1
v_call: TRBV6-6
d_call: .
clone_size: .
cdr3_nt: TGTGCCAGCTCTGAGACGCTGGACACTGAAGCTTTCTTT
cdr3_aa: CASSETLDTEAFF

j_call: TRBJ1-1
v_call: TRBV14
d_call: .
clone_size: .
cdr3_nt: TGTGCCAGCAGCCAAGTGGGGGTGGGGACTGAAGCTTTCTTT
cdr3_aa: CASSQVGVGTEAFF

j_call: TRBJ1-1
v_call: TRBV19
d_call: TRBD1
clone_size: once
cdr3_nt: TGTGCCAGTAGTATTGGGACAGGGGGCTTTCAACTCTGGAACACTGAAGCTTTCTTT
cdr3_aa: CASSIGTGGFQLWNTEAFF

j_call: TRBJ1-4
v_call: TRBV9
d_call: .
clone_size: .
cdr3_nt: TGTGCCAGCAGCCCGGCACCGAGTCTCAGTGAAAAACTGTTTTTT
cdr3_aa: CASSPAPSLSEKLFF

j_call: TRBJ1-1
v_call: TRBV30
d_call: TRBD1
clone_size: .
cdr3_nt: TGTGCCTGGAGGGGACTTCGGACAGGTGAAGCTTTCTTT
cdr3_aa: CAWRGLRTGEAFF

j_call: TRBJ1-6
v_call: TRBV28
d_call: .
clone_size: .
cdr3_nt: TGTGCCAGCAGTTTCCGTTACCGGGTGGGTAATTCACCCCTCCACTTT
cdr3_aa: CASSFRYRVGNSPLHF

j_call: TRBJ1-1
v_call: TRBV19
d_call: .
clone_size: .
cdr3_nt: TGTGCCAGCGCCGGCCAACTCCCAAGGGACACTGAAGCTTTCTTT
cdr3_aa: CASAGQLPRDTEAFF

j_call: TRBJ1-1
v_call: TRBV5-1
d_call: TRBD1
clone_size: .
cdr3_nt: TGCGCCAGCAGCTTGGCCCTGACAGGGGAATTCGCTGAAGCTTTCTTT
cdr3_aa: CASSLALTGEFAEAFF

j_call: TRBJ1-2
v_call: TRBV7-3
d_call: TRBD1
clone_size: .
cdr3_nt: TGTGCCAGCAGCTTAACCGGGACAGATGACTACTACACCTTC
cdr3_aa: CASSLTGTDDYYTF

j_call: TRBJ1-1
v_call: TRBV5-1
d_call: .
clone_size: .
cdr3_nt: TGCGCCAGCAGCCCCCCGGTGGGAGCTTACACTGAAGCTTTCTTT
cdr3_aa: CASSPPVGAYTEAFF

j_call: TRBJ2-1
v_call: TRBV18
d_call: TRBD2
clone_size: .
cdr3_nt: TGTGCCAGCTCACCAAGGTCAACTAGCGGCTACAATGAGCAGTTCTTC
cdr3_aa: CASSPRSTSGYNEQFF

j_call: TRBJ2-5
v_call: TRBV11-3
d_call: TRBD2
clone_size: .
cdr3_nt: TGTGCCAGCAGCTTCCCCGGGGGGGGCTTCGAGACCCAGTACTTC
cdr3_aa: CASSFPGGGFETQYF

j_call: TRBJ1-6
v_call: TRBV5-4
d_call: .
clone_size: .
cdr3_nt: TGTGCCAGCAGCTTGGAGGGGGGTAATTCACCCCTCCACTTT
cdr3_aa: CASSLEGGNSPLHF

j_call: TRBJ2-3
v_call: TRBV30
d_call: TRBD2
clone_size: .
cdr3_nt: TGTGCCTGGACTAGCGGGGGCCCTACTAGCACAGATACGCAGTATTTT
cdr3_aa: CAWTSGGPTSTDTQYF

j_call: TRBJ1-1
v_call: TRBV5-1
d_call: .
clone_size: .
cdr3_nt: TGCGCCAGCAGCTTGGTTCTGGTCGTGGGGAAGAACATAAAAAACACTGAAGCTTTCTTT
cdr3_aa: CASSLVLVVGKNIKNTEAFF

j_call: TRBJ2-2
v_call: TRBV5-1
d_call: TRBD1
clone_size: .
cdr3_nt: TGCGCCAGCACCCCCGGGACAGGGGATACCGGGGAGCTGTTTTTT
cdr3_aa: CASTPGTGDTGELFF

j_call: TRBJ1-3
v_call: TRBV19
d_call: .
clone_size: .
cdr3_nt: TGTGCCAGCCTTCAACTCAGGGCCGGCGGAAACACCATATATTTT
cdr3_aa: CASLQLRAGGNTIYF

j_call: TRBJ1-1
v_call: TRBV7-3
d_call: .
clone_size: .
cdr3_nt: TGTGCCAGCAGCTTAGGCTTACAGGGTAACACTGAAGCTTTCTTT
cdr3_aa: CASSLGLQGNTEAFF

j_call: TRBJ1-2
v_call: TRBV6-5
d_call: .
clone_size: .
cdr3_nt: TGTGCCACCAGGACAGCCTATGGCTACGCCTTC
cdr3_aa: CATRTAYGYAF

j_call: TRBJ1-4
v_call: TRBV7-9
d_call: .
clone_size: .
cdr3_nt: TGTGCCAGCAGCTTAGCCCATGAAAAACTGTTTTTT
cdr3_aa: CASSLAHEKLFF

j_call: TRBJ2-2
v_call: TRBV7-8
d_call: .
clone_size: .
cdr3_nt: TGTGCCAGCAGCTTCTTCAGGGATACCGGGGAGCTGTTTTTT
cdr3_aa: CASSFFRDTGELFF

j_call: TRBJ2-7
v_call: TRBV11-2
d_call: .
clone_size: .
cdr3_nt: TGTGCCAGCAGCATCGACACGCCCTACGAGCAGTACTTC
cdr3_aa: CASSIDTPYEQYF

j_call: TRBJ2-7
v_call: TRBV2
d_call: .
clone_size: .
cdr3_nt: TGTGCCAGCAGCCGGAGCTACGAGCAGTACTTC
cdr3_aa: CASSRSYEQYF

j_call: TRBJ1-4
v_call: TRBV7-9
d_call: .
clone_size: .
cdr3_nt: TGTGCCAGCAACTTAGAACGGGTTACAACTAATGAAAAACTGTTTTTT
cdr3_aa: CASNLERVTTNEKLFF

j_call: TRBJ1-1
v_call: TRBV5-4
d_call: .
clone_size: .
cdr3_nt: TGTGCCAGCAGCTGGAAAAAAACAACAGGTGAAGCTTTCTTT
cdr3_aa: CASSWKKTTGEAFF

j_call: TRBJ2-1
v_call: TRBV10-3
d_call: .
clone_size: .
cdr3_nt: TGTGCCATGGGAGGCATGACCTACAATGAGCAGTTCTTC
cdr3_aa: CAMGGMTYNEQFF

j_call: TRBJ1-1
v_call: TRBV18
d_call: .
clone_size: .
cdr3_nt: TGTGCCAGCTCACCCCTGGAGGGGGCTGAAGCTTTCTTT
cdr3_aa: CASSPLEGAEAFF

j_call: TRBJ1-6
v_call: TRBV5-4
d_call: TRBD1
clone_size: .
cdr3_nt: TGTGCCAGCAGTCAAGGACAGGGTAGATCACCCCTCCACTTT
cdr3_aa: CASSQGQGRSPLHF

j_call: TRBJ2-3
v_call: TRBV7-9
d_call: .
clone_size: .
cdr3_nt: TGTGCCAGCAGCTTAGCGGGGGTCACAGATACGCAGTATTTT
cdr3_aa: CASSLAGVTDTQYF

j_call: TRBJ2-1
v_call: TRBV9
d_call: TRBD2
clone_size: .
cdr3_nt: TGTGCCAGCAGCGTACGAAGGCCTGAATTAGCGGGGGGCAACAATGAGCAGTTCTTC
cdr3_aa: CASSVRRPELAGGNNEQFF

j_call: TRBJ2-3
v_call: TRBV4-3
d_call: TRBD2
clone_size: .
cdr3_nt: TGCGCCAGCAGCCACACCATAGCGGGGGGAATCACAGATACGCAGTATTTT
cdr3_aa: CASSHTIAGGITDTQYF

j_call: TRBJ2-1
v_call: TRBV19
d_call: TRBD2
clone_size: .
cdr3_nt: TGTGCCAGTAGTAAAACTAGCGGGGGCTCCTACAATGAGCAGTTCTTC
cdr3_aa: CASSKTSGGSYNEQFF

j_call: TRBJ2-1
v_call: TRBV29-1
d_call: .
clone_size: .
cdr3_nt: TGCAGCGTTGGGAGCTCTCGCAATGAGCAGTTCTTC
cdr3_aa: CSVGSSRNEQFF

j_call: TRBJ2-3
v_call: TRBV11-2
d_call: TRBD1
clone_size: .
cdr3_nt: TGTGCCAGCAGCCGGGACAGGGCTGCGGATACGCAGTATTTT
cdr3_aa: CASSRDRAADTQYF

j_call: TRBJ2-7
v_call: TRBV7-9
d_call: .
clone_size: .
cdr3_nt: TGTGCCAGCACTCGGGACTTCTACGAGCAGTACTTC
cdr3_aa: CASTRDFYEQYF

j_call: TRBJ2-5
v_call: TRBV9
d_call: .
clone_size: .
cdr3_nt: TGTGCCAGCAGCAGGGACCTTAAAGAGACCCAGTACTTC
cdr3_aa: CASSRDLKETQYF

j_call: TRBJ1-2
v_call: TRBV4-1
d_call: TRBD1
clone_size: .
cdr3_nt: TGCGCCAGCAGCCAAGATAGGCTTCGACGACAGGGACGGCTTGATAACTATGGCTACACCTTC
cdr3_aa: CASSQDRLRRQGRLDNYGYTF

j_call: TRBJ2-1
v_call: TRBV5-1
d_call: .
clone_size: .
cdr3_nt: TGCGCCAGCAGCTTGTCAGGGGAGGGTGAGCAGTTCTTC
cdr3_aa: CASSLSGEGEQFF

j_call: TRBJ2-2
v_call: TRBV10-3
d_call: .
clone_size: .
cdr3_nt: TGTGCCATCACTACGGGGGCGAACACCGGGGAGCTGTTTTTT
cdr3_aa: CAITTGANTGELFF

j_call: TRBJ2-7
v_call: TRBV19
d_call: .
clone_size: .
cdr3_nt: TGTGCCAGCGCCAACTCCTACGAGCAGTACTTC
cdr3_aa: CASANSYEQYF

j_call: TRBJ2-5
v_call: TRBV6-6
d_call: TRBD1
clone_size: .
cdr3_nt: TGTGCCAGCAGTACCGACAGGGGGGGAGAGACCCAGTACTTC
cdr3_aa: CASSTDRGGETQYF

j_call: TRBJ2-7
v_call: TRBV4-3
d_call: TRBD2
clone_size: few
cdr3_nt: TGCGCCAGCAGCCAAGATAGCGGGGGGGCCTACGAGCAGTACTTC
cdr3_aa: CASSQDSGGAYEQYF

j_call: TRBJ2-4
v_call: TRBV7-3
d_call: TRBD1
clone_size: .
cdr3_nt: TGTGCCAGCAGCTCGACAGGGGAATCAAACATTCAGTACTTC
cdr3_aa: CASSSTGESNIQYF

j_call: TRBJ1-1
v_call: TRBV27
d_call: TRBD1
clone_size: .
cdr3_nt: TGTGCCAGCAGTAGCGCTGGACAGGAGAACACTGAAGCTTTCTTT
cdr3_aa: CASSSAGQENTEAFF

j_call: TRBJ2-4
v_call: TRBV5-8
d_call: .
clone_size: .
cdr3_nt: TGTGCCAGCAGCTTGAGATACATTCAGTACTTC
cdr3_aa: CASSLRYIQYF